Sequencing of this T cell receptor beta chain was carried out in a study of molecular identifiers for immune sequencing clone quantification. General study points: Whereas naive cells kept under 1% of molecules in clones above 20 RNA copies, such clones held over 98% in effectors. Because of identical TCR molecules sharing a barcode, sizes of highly expanded clones could be underestimated.

Naive CD8 T cells were picked out by sorting for CD8+CD4-CCR7+CD45RA+. Only a few counts were recorded for this clonotype. The target antigen is unknown. TCRdb ran MiXCR on the PCR reads and lists one entry per CDR3 protein. The sample includes about 640,000 distinct CDR3 sequences, about 20% of them seen just once. Sequencing was done on a sample of naive CD8+ T cells from blood, with Jurkat cell RNA spiked in. Subset here: FACS-sorted CD8+CD4-CCR7+CD45RA+ naive T cells. The sequence was obtained from a human donor in good health. Some libraries in this study had Jurkat cell RNA spiked in.

The chain's CDR3 is CATSDFFSPYPGHTYEQYF. The DNA of the CDR3 is TGTGCCACCAGTGATTTCTTTTCCCCTTATCCGGGACACACCTACGAGCAGTACTTC. This chain joins TRBV24-1 and TRBJ2-7, with D possibly being TRBD1 (6 bases). The CDR3 runs 19 residues. The V gene lost 1 base and the J gene lost 2 bases, with 23 bases spanning the gap. Germline V gives CDR1 KGHDR, CDR2 SFDVKD.